This TCR beta chain was documented in a study of T cell responses to AZD1222 COVID-19 vaccine (dated by TCRdb to 2020 to 2022). With regard to the full study: TCR sequencing was performed for more than 230 trial participants, of whom about 200 were given two doses of AZD1222 and approximately 25 were given two doses of MenACWY control vaccine. Trial participants were enrolled into age subgroups of 18-55, 56-69 and 70-plus years, which contained approximately 150, 30 and 60 TCR-sequenced participants, respectively. Study-level results and caveats: Nearly half of unique spike-specific TCRs reportedly recognized epitopes outside regions mutated in the B.1.351 and B.1.1.7 variants. Most participants were white British and females outnumbered males, and the authors suggested that clonal diversity may have been underestimated. The vaccine-associated CD4 TCRs covered the entire spike protein, and the dominant responses fell in regions 160-218 and 743-854. Because no samples from the day 14 peak response were available, repertoires could be characterized only after the peak T cell response. Conclusions about previously exposed vaccinees are limited, since just six AZD1222 recipients were seropositive for SARS-CoV-2 at baseline. After two AZD1222 doses, spike-specific TCR breadth and depth were significantly higher than at day 0 and than in MenACWY recipients. The 56-69-year group was small, and its depth increase did not reach significance, likely because of low power.

As for this clone: The specificity of this receptor is unknown. Base qualities are not provided; no much larger clone lies one nucleotide away.

The CDR3 sequence holds 18 residues, the cysteine and phenylalanine included. Only CDR3 DNA remains: 54 bases, in frame from the first base. Based on the germline V gene, the CDR1 and CDR2 sequences are MDHEN and SYDVKM. Germline trimming: 8 bases from V, 4 bases from J; junction bases outside gene matches: 21. The CDR3 regions of human TCRbeta chains were analyzed by immunosequencing. The source study handled its data this way. TCRs in the repertoires were compared against a reference library of SARS-CoV-2-specific TCRs that had been generated with the MIRA antigen-specificity platform. Breadth was defined as the fraction of unique TCRs that were SARS-CoV-2-associated. Depth was defined as the fraction of total T cells that were SARS-CoV-2-associated. Using the MIRA data, every spike-specific TCR was mapped to the spike region that the TCR reacted to and assigned to either a CD4 or a CD8 class. Log10-transformed breadth and depth values were compared by one-way ANOVA with Sidak's multiple comparisons tests. TCRdb provides this immuneACCESS table in a form limited to in-frame rearrangements. Some clones are lacking; in checked studies, under half of them reflect an unresolved V gene, and why the rest are absent is not known. V, J and clone size reflect that table, while D and trimming were determined from the DNA. This sample comprises about 140,000 clones, around 90% of them detected only once. Over 4% of the sample belongs to the ten largest clones.

Read against the paper, the sample's time point label means: about 28 days (+/-7) after the second vaccine dose. AZD1222 recipients whose second dose came at about 4 weeks and those whose second dose came at about 12 weeks were combined into one group, since spike-specific TCR depth and breadth did not differ between the two schedules. Samples from vaccinated people were obtained from the UK trials COV001 and COV002, which included a single-blind randomized controlled phase 2/3 trial of AZD1222 (ChAdOx1 nCoV-19) in healthy adults. Trial participant PBMC samples were collected at day 0 and day 28 after the second dose for TCRbeta chain sequencing.

The chain is encoded by TRBV28 joined to TRBJ1-2; TRBD1 matches 8 bases in the middle. Source: peripheral blood, taken 28 days after the second AZD1222 dose. This clonotype originated in an adult who received the AZD1222 COVID-19 vaccine. The DNA reads as follows: TGTGCCAGCTCCTCGACCAGGCGCGGGACAGGATTTGTCTATGGCTACACCTTC. It specifies CASSSTRRGTGFVYGYTF.